These 6 T cell receptor beta chains were sequenced from one sample in a study of shared clonotypes between healthy human individuals. Repertoires were generated with immunoSEQ multiplex PCR, while TCRdb's copy carries only in-frame clones and drops some. The sample includes more than 2 million clones, 93% of them seen just once. Positive CCR7 selection of CD45RO-negative cells yielded the naive CD8 cells, and terminally differentiated effector memory CD45RA+ cells were excluded. The sequencing input was naive CD8+ T cells from PBMCs. Every receptor here comes from a young man in good health. Some clones in this sample may be carry-over from other donors' samples.

This rearrangement joins TRBV7-2 to TRBJ2-1; 10 bases map to TRBD2. Losses at the gene ends were 0 bases for V and 2 bases for J; bases not matched to a gene: 1. Germline CDR1 reads SGHTA; CDR2 reads FQGNSA. This CDR3 comprises 16 residues. The CDR3 protein is CASSLAGTSAYNEQFF. CDR3 in DNA: TGTGCCAGCAGCTTAGCCGGGACTAGCGCCTACAATGAGCAGTTCTTC.

The chain has TRBV19 and TRBJ2-1, with no clear D. This CDR3 comprises 14 residues. Trimming left V 5 bases short and J 6 bases short, with 14 bases between. Per germline, CDR1 LNHDA and CDR2 SQIVND (reference sequence). The CDR3 DNA reads as TGTGCCAGTAGTGAGTCCACCAGTGTCAATGAGCAGTTCTTC. It specifies CASSESTSVNEQFF.

The genes are TRBV27 and TRBJ2-7, with 7 bases aligning to TRBD1. The germline V gene encodes CDR1 MNHEY and CDR2 SMNVEV (reference sequence). CDR3 length: 13 amino acids. V was pared by 8 bases and J by 3 bases, with 7 bases of the junction left unmatched. CDR3 sequence: CASSSWTGYEQYF. As DNA, the CDR3 is TGTGCCAGCTCGAGTTGGACAGGCTACGAGCAGTACTTC.

The chain couples TRBV10-2 to TRBJ2-7; D may be TRBD1 (6 bases). Trimming pared 8 bases from V and 0 bases from J, leaving 11 bases between. Germline lookup yields CDR1 WSHSY and CDR2 SAAADI. CDR3 length equals 13 residues. CDR3 residues: CASGGRSSYEQYF. CDR3 nucleotides: TGCGCCAGCGGGGGCCGGAGCTCCTACGAGCAGTACTTC.

The genes are TRBV4-2 and TRBJ2-7; D is possibly TRBD2 (6 bases). V was cut by 1 base and J by 0 bases, with 16 bases left in between. The CDR3 loop spans 17 amino acids. The germline gives CDR1 LGHNA, CDR2 YNFKEQ. This chain's CDR3 is CASSQGARWEASYEQYF. The CDR3 nucleotides read TGTGCCAGCAGCCAAGGGGCTCGCTGGGAGGCCTCCTACGAGCAGTACTTC.

The chain carries TRBV6-1 and TRBJ2-1, with 10 bases aligning to TRBD2. CDR1 and CDR2 (germline): MNHNS, SASEGT. V lost 3 bases to trimming and J lost 6 bases; unmatched junction nucleotides: 8. This CDR3 comprises 16 residues. This CDR3 reads CASSDLVAGGLNEQFF. The CDR3 nucleotides read TGTGCCAGCAGTGATCTGGTAGCGGGAGGCCTCAATGAGCAGTTCTTC.